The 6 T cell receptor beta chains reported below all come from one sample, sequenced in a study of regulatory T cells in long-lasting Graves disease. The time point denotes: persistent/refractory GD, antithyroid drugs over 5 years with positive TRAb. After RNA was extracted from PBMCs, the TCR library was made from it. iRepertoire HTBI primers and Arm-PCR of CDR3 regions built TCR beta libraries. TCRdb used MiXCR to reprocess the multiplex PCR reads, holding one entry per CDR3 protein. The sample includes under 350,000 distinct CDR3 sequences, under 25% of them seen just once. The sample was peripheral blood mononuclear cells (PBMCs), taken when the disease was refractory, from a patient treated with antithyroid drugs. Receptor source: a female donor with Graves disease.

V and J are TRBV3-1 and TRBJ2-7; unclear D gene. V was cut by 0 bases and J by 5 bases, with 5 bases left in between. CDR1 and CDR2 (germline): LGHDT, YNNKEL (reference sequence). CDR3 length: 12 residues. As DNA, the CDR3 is TGTGCCAGCAGCCAAGAGCGGCACGAGCAGTACTTC. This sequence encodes CASSQERHEQYF.

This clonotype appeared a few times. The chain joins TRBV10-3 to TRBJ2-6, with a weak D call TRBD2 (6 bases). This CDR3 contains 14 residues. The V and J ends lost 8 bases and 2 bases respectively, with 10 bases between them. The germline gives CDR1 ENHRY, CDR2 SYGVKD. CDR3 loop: CAIGGGTGANVLTF. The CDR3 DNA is TGTGCCATCGGTGGAGGGACTGGGGCCAACGTCCTGACTTTC.

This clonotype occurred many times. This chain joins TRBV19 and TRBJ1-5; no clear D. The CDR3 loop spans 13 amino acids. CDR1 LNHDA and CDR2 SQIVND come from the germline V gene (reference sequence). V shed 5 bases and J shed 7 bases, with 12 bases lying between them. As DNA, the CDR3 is TGTGCCAGTAGTGTAATCAACGTGCAGCCCCAGCATTTT. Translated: CASSVINVQPQHF.

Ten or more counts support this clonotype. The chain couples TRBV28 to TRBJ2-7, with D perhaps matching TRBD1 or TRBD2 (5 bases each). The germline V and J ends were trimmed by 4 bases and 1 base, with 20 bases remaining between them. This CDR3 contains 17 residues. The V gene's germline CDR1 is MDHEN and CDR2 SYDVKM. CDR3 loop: CASSSTGRNYPSYEQYF. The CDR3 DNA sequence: TGTGCCAGCAGTTCCACGGGGCGCAACTACCCATCCTACGAGCAGTACTTC.

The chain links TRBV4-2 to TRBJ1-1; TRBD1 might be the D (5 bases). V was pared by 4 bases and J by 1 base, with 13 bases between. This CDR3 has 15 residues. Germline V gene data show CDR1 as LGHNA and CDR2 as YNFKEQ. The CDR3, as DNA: TGTGCCAGCAGCCCACAGCAGGGTGCGAACACTGAAGCTTTCTTT. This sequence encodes CASSPQQGANTEAFF.

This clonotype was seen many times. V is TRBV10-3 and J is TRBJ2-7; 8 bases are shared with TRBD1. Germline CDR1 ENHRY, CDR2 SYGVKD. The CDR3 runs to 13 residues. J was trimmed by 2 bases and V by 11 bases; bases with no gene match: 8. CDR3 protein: CAVLGQGAYEQYF. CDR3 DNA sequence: TGTGCCGTTCTCGGACAGGGCGCCTACGAGCAGTACTTC.